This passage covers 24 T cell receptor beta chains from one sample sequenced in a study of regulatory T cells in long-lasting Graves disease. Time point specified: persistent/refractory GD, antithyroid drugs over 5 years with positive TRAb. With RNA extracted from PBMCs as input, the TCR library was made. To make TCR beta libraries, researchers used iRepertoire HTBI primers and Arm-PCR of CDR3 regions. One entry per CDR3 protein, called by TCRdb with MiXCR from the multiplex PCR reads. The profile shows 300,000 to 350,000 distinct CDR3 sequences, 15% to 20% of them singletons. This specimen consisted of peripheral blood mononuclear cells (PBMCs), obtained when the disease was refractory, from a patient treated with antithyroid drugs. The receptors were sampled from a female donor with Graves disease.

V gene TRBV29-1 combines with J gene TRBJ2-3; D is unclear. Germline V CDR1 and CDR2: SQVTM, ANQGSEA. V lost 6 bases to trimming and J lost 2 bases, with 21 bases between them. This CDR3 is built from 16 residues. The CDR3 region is CSVDLGRTSTTDTQYF. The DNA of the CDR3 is TGCAGCGTCGACCTCGGCCGTACCTCCACCACAGATACGCAGTATTTT.

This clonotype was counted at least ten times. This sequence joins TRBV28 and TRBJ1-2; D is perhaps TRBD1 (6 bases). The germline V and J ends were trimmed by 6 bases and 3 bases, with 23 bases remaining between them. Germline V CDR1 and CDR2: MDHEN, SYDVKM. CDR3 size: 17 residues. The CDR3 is CASSSSGSRGGDYGYTF. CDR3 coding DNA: TGTGCCAGCAGCTCTTCGGGGTCCAGGGGCGGCGACTATGGCTACACCTTC.

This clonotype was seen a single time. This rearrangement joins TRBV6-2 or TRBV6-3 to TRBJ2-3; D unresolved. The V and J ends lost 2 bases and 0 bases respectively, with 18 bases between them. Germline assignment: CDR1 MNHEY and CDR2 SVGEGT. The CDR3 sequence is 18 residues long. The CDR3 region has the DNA TGTGCCAGCAGTTACCCGACACGAACAAGGCTTAGCACAGATACGCAGTATTTT. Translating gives CASSYPTRTRLSTDTQYF.

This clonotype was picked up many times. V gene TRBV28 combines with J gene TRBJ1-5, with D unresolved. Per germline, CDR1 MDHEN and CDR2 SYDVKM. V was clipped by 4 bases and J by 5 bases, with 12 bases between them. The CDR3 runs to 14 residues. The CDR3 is CASSSGWEDQPQHF. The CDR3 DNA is TGTGCCAGCAGTTCCGGATGGGAGGATCAGCCCCAGCATTTT.

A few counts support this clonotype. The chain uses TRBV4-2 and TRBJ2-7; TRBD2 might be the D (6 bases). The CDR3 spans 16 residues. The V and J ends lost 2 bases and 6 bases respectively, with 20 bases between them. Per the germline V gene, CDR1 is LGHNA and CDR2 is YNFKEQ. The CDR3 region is CASSQSRAGPTREQYF. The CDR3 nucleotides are TGTGCCAGCAGCCAAAGTAGGGCGGGGCCCACCCGCGAGCAGTACTTC.

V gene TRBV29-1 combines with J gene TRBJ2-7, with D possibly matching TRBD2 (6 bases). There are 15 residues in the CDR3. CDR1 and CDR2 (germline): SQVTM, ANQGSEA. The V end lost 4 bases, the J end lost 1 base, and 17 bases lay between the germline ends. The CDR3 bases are TGCAGCGTTGGGACCAGGCTAGCGCGGTCCTACGAGCAGTACTTC. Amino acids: CSVGTRLARSYEQYF.

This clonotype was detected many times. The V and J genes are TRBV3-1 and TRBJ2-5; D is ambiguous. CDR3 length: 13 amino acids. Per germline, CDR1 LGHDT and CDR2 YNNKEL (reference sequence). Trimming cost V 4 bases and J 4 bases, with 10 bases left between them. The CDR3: CASSPFPVETQYF. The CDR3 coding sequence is TGTGCCAGCAGCCCGTTTCCTGTAGAGACCCAGTACTTC.

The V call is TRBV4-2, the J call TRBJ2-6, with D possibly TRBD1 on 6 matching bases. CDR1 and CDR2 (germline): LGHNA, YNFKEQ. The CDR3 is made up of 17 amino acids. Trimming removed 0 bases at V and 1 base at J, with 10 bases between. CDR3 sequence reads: CASSQEVQGSGANVLTF. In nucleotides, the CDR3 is TGTGCCAGCAGCCAAGAGGTGCAGGGGTCTGGGGCCAACGTCCTGACTTTC.

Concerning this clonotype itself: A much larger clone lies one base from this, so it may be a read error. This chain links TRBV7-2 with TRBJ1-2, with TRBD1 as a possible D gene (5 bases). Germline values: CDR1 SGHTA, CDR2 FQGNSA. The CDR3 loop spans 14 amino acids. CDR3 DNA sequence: TGTGCCAGCAGCTTAGGAGCAGGGCACTATGGCTGCACCTTC. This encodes CASSLGAGHYGCTF.

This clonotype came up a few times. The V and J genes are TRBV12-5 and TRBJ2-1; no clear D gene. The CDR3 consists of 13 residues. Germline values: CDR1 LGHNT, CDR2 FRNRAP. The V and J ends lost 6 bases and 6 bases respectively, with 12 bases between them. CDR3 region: CASGPFNSNEQFF. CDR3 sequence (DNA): TGTGCTAGTGGCCCGTTTAATTCCAATGAGCAGTTCTTC.

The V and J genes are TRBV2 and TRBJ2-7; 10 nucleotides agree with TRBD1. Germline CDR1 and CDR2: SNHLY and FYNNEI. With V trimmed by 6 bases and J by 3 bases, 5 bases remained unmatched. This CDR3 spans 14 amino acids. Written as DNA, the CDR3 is TGTGCCAGCAGCGAGACAGGGGGCCTCTACGAGCAGTACTTC. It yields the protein CASSETGGLYEQYF.

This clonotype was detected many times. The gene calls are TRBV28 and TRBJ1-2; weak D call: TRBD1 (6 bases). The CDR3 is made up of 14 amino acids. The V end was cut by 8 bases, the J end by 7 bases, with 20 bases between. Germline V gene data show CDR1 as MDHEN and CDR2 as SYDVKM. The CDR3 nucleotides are TGTGCCAGCTTTTATCGGGGGGCGCGGTCTGGCTACACCTTC. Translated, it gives CASFYRGARSGYTF.

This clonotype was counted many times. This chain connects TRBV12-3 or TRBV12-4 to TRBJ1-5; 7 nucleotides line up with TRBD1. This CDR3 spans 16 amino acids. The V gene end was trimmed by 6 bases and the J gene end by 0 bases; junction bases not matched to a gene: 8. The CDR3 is CASSTSTGSSNQPQHF. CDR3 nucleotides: TGTGCCAGCAGCACGTCGACAGGGTCTAGCAATCAGCCCCAGCATTTT.

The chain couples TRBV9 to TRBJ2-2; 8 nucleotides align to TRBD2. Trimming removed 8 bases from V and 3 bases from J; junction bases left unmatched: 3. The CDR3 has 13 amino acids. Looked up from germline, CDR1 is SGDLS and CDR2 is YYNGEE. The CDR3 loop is CASTSGDTGELFF. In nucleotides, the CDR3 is TGTGCCAGTACTAGCGGCGACACCGGGGAGCTGTTTTTT.

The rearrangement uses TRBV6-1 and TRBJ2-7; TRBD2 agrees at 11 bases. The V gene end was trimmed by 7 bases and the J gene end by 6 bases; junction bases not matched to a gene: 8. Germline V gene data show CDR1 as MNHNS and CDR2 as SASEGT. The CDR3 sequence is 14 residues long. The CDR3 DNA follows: TGTGCCAGCACCATACTAGCGGGAGCAACCGAGCAGTACTTC. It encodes CASTILAGATEQYF.

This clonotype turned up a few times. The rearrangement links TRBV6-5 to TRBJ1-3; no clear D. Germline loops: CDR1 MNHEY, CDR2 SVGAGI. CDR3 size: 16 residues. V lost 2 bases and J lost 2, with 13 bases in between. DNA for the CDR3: TGTGCCAGCAGTTACACCTCTTGGTTTACTGGAAACACCATATATTTT. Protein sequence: CASSYTSWFTGNTIYF.

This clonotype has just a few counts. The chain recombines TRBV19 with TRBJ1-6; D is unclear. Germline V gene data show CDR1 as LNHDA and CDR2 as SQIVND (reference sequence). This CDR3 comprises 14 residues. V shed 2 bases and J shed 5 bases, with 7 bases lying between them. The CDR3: CASSIRQNNSPLHF. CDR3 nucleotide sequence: TGTGCCAGTAGTATACGGCAGAATAATTCACCCCTCCACTTT.

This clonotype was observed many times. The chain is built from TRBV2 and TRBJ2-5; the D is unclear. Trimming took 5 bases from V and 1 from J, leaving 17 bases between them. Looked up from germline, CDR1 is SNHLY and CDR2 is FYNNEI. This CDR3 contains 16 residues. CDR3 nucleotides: TGTGCCAGCAGTCGAACGTTGGCCGCCGCCCAAGAGACCCAGTACTTC. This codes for CASSRTLAAAQETQYF.

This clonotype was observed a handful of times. CDR3 sequence: CASSLGGGGRTEAFF. The CDR3 coding sequence is TGCGCCAGCAGCCTCGGGGGAGGGGGGCGTACTGAAGCTTTCTTT. The chain is built from TRBV4-3 and TRBJ1-1; maybe TRBD1 (6 bases). CDR3 size: 15 residues. Trimming took 4 bases from V and 5 from J, leaving 17 bases between them. Per germline, CDR1 LGHNA and CDR2 YSLEER.

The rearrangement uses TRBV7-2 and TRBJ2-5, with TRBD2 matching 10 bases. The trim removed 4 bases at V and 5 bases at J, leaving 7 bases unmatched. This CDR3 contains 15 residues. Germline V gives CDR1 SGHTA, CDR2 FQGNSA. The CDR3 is CASSSLAGVGETQYF. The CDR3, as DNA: TGTGCCAGCAGCTCGCTAGCGGGAGTCGGGGAGACCCAGTACTTC.

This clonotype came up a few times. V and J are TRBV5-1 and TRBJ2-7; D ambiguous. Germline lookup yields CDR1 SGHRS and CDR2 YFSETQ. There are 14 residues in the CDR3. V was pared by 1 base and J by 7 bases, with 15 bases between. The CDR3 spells CASSLIPALVEQYF. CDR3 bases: TGCGCCAGCAGCTTGATTCCGGCCCTTGTGGAGCAGTACTTC.

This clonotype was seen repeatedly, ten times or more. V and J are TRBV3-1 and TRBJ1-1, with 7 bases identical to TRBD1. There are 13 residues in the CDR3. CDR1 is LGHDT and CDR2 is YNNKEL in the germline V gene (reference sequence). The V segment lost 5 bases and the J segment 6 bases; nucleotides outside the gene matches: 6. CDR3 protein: CASSTDRAAEAFF. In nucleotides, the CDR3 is TGTGCCAGCAGCACCGACAGGGCCGCTGAAGCTTTCTTT.

In DNA form, the CDR3 reads TGTGCCAGCAGCCCGGGTGGCGCCAGGGGGCGTCGTAACTATGGCTACACCTTC. Translating gives CASSPGGARGRRNYGYTF. The gene calls are TRBV7-9 and TRBJ1-2; 8 bases align to TRBD1. Germline CDR1 SEHNR, CDR2 FQNEAQ (reference sequence). The J segment lost 1 base and the V segment lost 5 bases, leaving 15 bases of the junction unmatched. The CDR3 runs to 18 residues.

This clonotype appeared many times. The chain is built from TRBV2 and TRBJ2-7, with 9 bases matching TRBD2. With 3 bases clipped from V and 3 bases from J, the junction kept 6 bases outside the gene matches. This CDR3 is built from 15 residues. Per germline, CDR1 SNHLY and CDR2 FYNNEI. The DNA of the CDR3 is TGTGCCAGCAGTGATCTAGCGGGGAAGTACTACGAGCAGTACTTC. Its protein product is CASSDLAGKYYEQYF.